This TCR beta chain was captured by sequencing in a study of T cells after yellow fever vaccination (dated by TCRdb to about 2019). With regard to the full study: The SMART-Seq v4 Ultra Low Input RNA kit was used to prepare libraries from fractions with low cell numbers. Bulk TCR alpha and beta repertoires were sequenced longitudinally to track T-cell clones before and after primary and booster YFV17D yellow fever vaccination. Two healthy male donors, one aged 18 to 29 and one aged 30 to 40 years, were included in the cohort. Bulk PBMC replicates and cell subsets were isolated from blood drawn at multiple timepoints before and after both primary and secondary immunization. Beyond this particular receptor, the publication reports: A small share of clonotypes occurred in both CD4 and CD8 compartments, likely arising from convergent recombination. Most clones expanded after primary vaccination were re-detected after the booster (about 95% of CD4 and around 88% of CD8), suggesting broad memory maintenance. The secondary T-cell response was found to be weaker but faster than the primary response, with a peak reached on day 5 rather than on day 15. The study included only two donors, which limits how far the findings can be generalized. FACS-sorted repertoires could contain abundant contaminating clonotypes from the bulk population, so computational filtering was required.

As concerns this clonotype: Its target antigen remains unknown. No base qualities exist here, and no much larger clone lies one base off it.

The meaning of the sample's treatment or condition label: live attenuated yellow fever vaccine strain. At every blood-draw timepoint, two biological replicates of bulk PBMCs were collected. A standard Ficoll-Paque protocol was used to isolate PBMCs from peripheral blood. RNA was extracted with TriZol from bulk PBMCs, CD4 and CD8 fractions, and dextramer-positive and dextramer-negative fractions. TCR cDNA was made using 5'RACE template switching, a step that added a universal primer site and unique molecular identifiers. cDNA synthesis was primed from both the TCR alpha and TCR beta constant segments. Library amplification used two PCR steps, and the second PCR step added sample barcodes and sequencing adapters. Libraries were sequenced on Illumina HiSeq 2500 (2x100 bp) or NovaSeq (2x150 bp). The study's own analysis went as follows. Demultiplexing of reads and collapsing into UMI consensus sequences were performed with MIGEC, and V(D)J alignment was carried out with MiXCR. Using edgeR on replicate PBMC samples, clonotypes were called vaccine-responding if FDR was below 0.01 and the log2 fold change was above 5 up to day 15. CD4 or CD8 identity was assigned to each bulk clonotype according to whether the clonotype was present at higher abundance in the sequenced CD4 repertoire or the sequenced CD8 repertoire. TCRdb ran its own pipeline on the public reads, namely fastp trimming at Q25 and MiXCR clone calling, and kept in-frame beta chains. Each CDR3 protein appears once, grouped with its most common genes and DNA. The V and J calls were not made by the authors but by TCRdb's processing. The sample table lists 500,000 to 650,000 distinct CDR3 sequences, approximately 13% of them with a count of one. Of the sample, more than 13% is held by the ten largest clones.

The germline V gene supplies CDR1 SGHDT and CDR2 YYEEEE. There are 15 amino acids in the CDR3, from cysteine to phenylalanine inclusive. Only the CDR3 part of the read is kept: 45 bases, read in frame from the first base. V was cut back by 1 base and J by 5 bases, leaving a gap of 15 bases between them. This receptor was obtained from a man under 40 who received the YFV17D yellow fever vaccine. Here the sequenced sample was PBMCs, taken on the day of the yellow fever booster vaccination. The chain is encoded by TRBV5-6 joined to TRBJ2-5; the D segment could be TRBD2, given 5 matching bases. The sequenced DNA: TGTGCCAGCAGCTTGCCCGGCCTGGGCGGGGAGACCCAGTACTTC. This translates into CASSLPGLGGETQYF.